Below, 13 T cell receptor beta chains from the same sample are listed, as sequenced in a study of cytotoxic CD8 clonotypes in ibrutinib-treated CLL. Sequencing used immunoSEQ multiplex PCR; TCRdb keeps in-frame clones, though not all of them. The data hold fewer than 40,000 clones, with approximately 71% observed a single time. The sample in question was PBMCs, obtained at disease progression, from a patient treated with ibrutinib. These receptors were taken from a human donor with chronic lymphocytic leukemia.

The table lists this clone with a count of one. The chain's CDR3 is CASSQDTRGGTEAFF. The CDR3 nucleotides are TGCGCCAGCAGCCAAGATACCCGGGGGGGCACTGAAGCTTTCTTT. This rearrangement joins TRBV4-3 to TRBJ1-1; perhaps TRBD1 as D (5 bases). Germline V gene lookup returns CDR1 LGHNA and CDR2 YSLEER. Trimming removed 0 bases from V and 4 bases from J, with 12 bases in between. This CDR3 is built from 15 residues.

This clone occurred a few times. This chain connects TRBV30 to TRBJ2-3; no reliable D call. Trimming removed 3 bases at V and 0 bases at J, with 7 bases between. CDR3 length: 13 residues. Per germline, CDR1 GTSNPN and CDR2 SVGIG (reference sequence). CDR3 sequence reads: CAWRAPSTDTQYF. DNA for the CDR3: TGTGCCTGGAGAGCCCCTAGCACAGATACGCAGTATTTT.

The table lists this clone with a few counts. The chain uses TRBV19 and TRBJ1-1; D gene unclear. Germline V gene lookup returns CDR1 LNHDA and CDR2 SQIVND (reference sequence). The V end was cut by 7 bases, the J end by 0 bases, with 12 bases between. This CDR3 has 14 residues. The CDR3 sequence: CASTNQALNTEAFF. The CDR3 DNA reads TGTGCCAGTACCAATCAGGCACTGAACACTGAAGCTTTCTTT.

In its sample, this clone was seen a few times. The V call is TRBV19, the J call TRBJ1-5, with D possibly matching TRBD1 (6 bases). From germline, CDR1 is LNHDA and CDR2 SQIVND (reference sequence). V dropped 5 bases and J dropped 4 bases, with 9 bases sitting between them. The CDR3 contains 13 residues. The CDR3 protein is CASSYQGNQPQHF. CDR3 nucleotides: TGTGCCAGTAGTTACCAGGGGAATCAGCCCCAGCATTTT.

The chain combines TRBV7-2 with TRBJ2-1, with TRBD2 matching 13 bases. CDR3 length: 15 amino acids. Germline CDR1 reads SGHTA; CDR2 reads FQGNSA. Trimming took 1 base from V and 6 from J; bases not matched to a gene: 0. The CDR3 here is CASSLGLAGGNEQFF. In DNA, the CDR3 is TGTGCCAGCAGCTTAGGACTAGCGGGAGGCAATGAGCAGTTCTTC. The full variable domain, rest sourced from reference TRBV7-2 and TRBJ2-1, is GAGVSQSPSNKVTEKGKDVELRCDPISGHTALYWYRQSLGQGLEFLIYFQGNSAPDKSGLPSDRFSAERTGGSVSTLTIQRTQQEDSAVYLCASSLGLAGGNEQFFGPGTRLTVL.

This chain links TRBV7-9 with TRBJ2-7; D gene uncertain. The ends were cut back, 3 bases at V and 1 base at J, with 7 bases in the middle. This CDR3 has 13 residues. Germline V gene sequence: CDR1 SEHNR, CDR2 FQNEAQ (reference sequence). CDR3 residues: CASSLVDSYEQYF. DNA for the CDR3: TGTGCCAGCAGCTTGGTAGATTCCTACGAGCAGTACTTC.

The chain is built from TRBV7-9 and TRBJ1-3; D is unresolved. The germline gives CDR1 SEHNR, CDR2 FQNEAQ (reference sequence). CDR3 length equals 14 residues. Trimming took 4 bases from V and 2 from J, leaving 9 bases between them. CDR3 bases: TGTGCCAGCAGCTCGGATTTGGCTGGAAACACCATATATTTT. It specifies CASSSDLAGNTIYF.

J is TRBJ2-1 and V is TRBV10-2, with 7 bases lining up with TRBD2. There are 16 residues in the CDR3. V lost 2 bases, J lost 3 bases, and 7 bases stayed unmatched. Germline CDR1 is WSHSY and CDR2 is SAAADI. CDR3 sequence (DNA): TGCGCCAGCAGTGAGGGTGTAGCGGGTGGCTACAATGAGCAGTTCTTC. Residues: CASSEGVAGGYNEQFF.

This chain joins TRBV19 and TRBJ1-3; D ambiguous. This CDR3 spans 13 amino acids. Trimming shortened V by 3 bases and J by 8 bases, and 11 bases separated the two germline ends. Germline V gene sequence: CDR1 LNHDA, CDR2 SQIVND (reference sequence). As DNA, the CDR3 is TGTGCCAGTAGTATGGGAGGTGCGGACACCATATATTTT. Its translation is CASSMGGADTIYF.

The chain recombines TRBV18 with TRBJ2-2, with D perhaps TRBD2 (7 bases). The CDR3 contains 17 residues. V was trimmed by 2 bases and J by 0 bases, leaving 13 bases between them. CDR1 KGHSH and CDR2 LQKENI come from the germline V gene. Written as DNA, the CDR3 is TGTGCCAGCTCACCAGGGGGCGGGAGAGCGAACACCGGGGAGCTGTTTTTT. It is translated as CASSPGGGRANTGELFF.

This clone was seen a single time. As DNA, the CDR3 is TGCGCCAGCTTGTGGGACACATTAATGAGCTCCTATAATTCACCCCTCCACTTT. Protein product: CASLWDTLMSSYNSPLHF. The genes are TRBV10-1 and TRBJ1-6, with TRBD1 as a possible D gene (6 bases). CDR1 WNHNN and CDR2 SYGVQD come from the germline V gene (reference sequence). The CDR3 has 18 amino acids. Trimming took 8 bases from V and 0 from J, leaving 20 bases between them.

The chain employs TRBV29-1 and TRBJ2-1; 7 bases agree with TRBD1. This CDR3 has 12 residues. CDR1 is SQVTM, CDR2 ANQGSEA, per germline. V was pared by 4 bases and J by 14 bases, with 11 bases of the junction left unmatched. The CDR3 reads CSVGQGGAPEFF. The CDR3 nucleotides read TGCAGCGTTGGACAGGGTGGGGCCCCGGAGTTCTTC.

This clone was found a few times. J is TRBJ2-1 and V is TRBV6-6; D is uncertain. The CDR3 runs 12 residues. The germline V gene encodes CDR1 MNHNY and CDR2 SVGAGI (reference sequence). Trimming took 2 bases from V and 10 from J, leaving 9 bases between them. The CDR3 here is CASSYAQVEQFF. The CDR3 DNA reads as TGTGCCAGCAGTTACGCCCAGGTAGAGCAGTTCTTC.